A single sample is the source of the 24 T cell receptor beta chains below, sequenced in a study of T cells in tuberculosis. Sequencing was performed with immunoSEQ multiplex PCR; in TCRdb, only in-frame clones are kept and a portion is missing. This table has over 30,000 clones, 70% to 90% appearing once. Time point meaning: new active TB diagnosis, blood taken before or within 7 days of starting treatment. Sequenced material: PBMCs, taken at tuberculosis diagnosis. Receptor source: an adult with tuberculosis.

This sequence joins TRBV29-1 and TRBJ2-7; the D gene is possibly TRBD2 (6 bases). V was trimmed by 4 bases and J by 0 bases, leaving 13 bases between them. The germline V gene encodes CDR1 SQVTM and CDR2 ANQGSEA. The CDR3 spans 14 residues. The CDR3 protein is CSVVGLKSSYEQYF. In DNA form, the CDR3 reads TGCAGCGTTGTGGGACTGAAATCCTCCTACGAGCAGTACTTC.

The chain uses TRBV5-4 and TRBJ2-5; D may be TRBD2 (5 bases). Between the trimmed V and J ends, which lost 4 bases and 5 bases, there was a span of 12 bases. Germline assignment: CDR1 SGHNT and CDR2 YYREEE (reference sequence). The CDR3 covers 13 residues. DNA of the CDR3: TGTGCCAGCAGCCCCTCTAGGGAGGAGACCCAGTACTTC. It yields the protein CASSPSREETQYF.

The chain is built from TRBV7-2 and TRBJ2-7; possibly TRBD2 for D (5 bases). Trimming took off 4 bases at V and 9 bases at J, with 16 bases between the two ends. Germline loops: CDR1 SGHTA, CDR2 FQGNSA. This CDR3 contains 13 residues. The CDR3: CASSSGNGIGQYF. CDR3 DNA: TGTGCCAGCAGCTCGGGGAACGGAATAGGGCAGTACTTC.

This clone was found a few times. The V gene is TRBV30, the J gene TRBJ1-5; D perhaps matches TRBD1 (6 bases). Germline V gene lookup returns CDR1 GTSNPN and CDR2 SVGIG (reference sequence). The V end lost 5 bases, the J end lost 0 bases, and 14 bases lay between the germline ends. There are 15 residues in the CDR3. Written as DNA, the CDR3 is TGTGCCTGGTCCTCAGGGGCGGTTAGCAATCAGCCCCAGCATTTT. Translating it yields CAWSSGAVSNQPQHF. Using reference TRBV30 and TRBJ1-5 for the parts outside the CDR3, the full variable domain is SQTIHQWPATLVQPVGSPLSLECTVEGTSNPNLYWYRQAAGRGLQLLFYSVGIGQISSEVPQNLSASRPQDRQFILSSKKLLLSDSGFYLCAWSSGAVSNQPQHFGDGTRLSIL.

The chain recombines TRBV9 with TRBJ2-1, with 8 bases that match TRBD2. The CDR3 spans 16 residues. The V segment lost 4 bases and the J segment 1 base; nucleotides outside the gene matches: 7. Germline values: CDR1 SGDLS, CDR2 YYNGEE. The CDR3 coding sequence is TGTGCCAGCAGCATCAGCGGGAGCAGTTCCTACAATGAGCAGTTCTTC. This translates into CASSISGSSSYNEQFF.

The genes are TRBV2 and TRBJ1-2; D is uncertain. Trimming left V 4 bases short and J 2 bases short, with 8 bases between. The CDR3 spans 13 residues. CDR1 is SNHLY and CDR2 is FYNNEI in the germline V gene. The CDR3 spells CASSGTGNYGYTF. In DNA form, the CDR3 reads TGTGCCAGCAGTGGGACGGGGAACTATGGCTACACCTTC.

The chain employs TRBV7-2 and TRBJ2-7, with 9 nucleotides matching TRBD1. This CDR3 comprises 15 residues. The germline V gene encodes CDR1 SGHTA and CDR2 FQGNSA. V lost 3 bases to trimming and J lost 1 base; unmatched junction nucleotides: 4. The CDR3 sequence is CASSFSGTGSYEQYF. In DNA, the CDR3 is TGTGCCAGCAGCTTCTCCGGGACAGGGTCCTACGAGCAGTACTTC.

This chain uses TRBV4-1 with TRBJ1-1; 7 nucleotides agree with TRBD1. CDR1 is MGHRA and CDR2 is YSYEKL in the germline V gene. V shed 4 bases, J shed 5 bases, and the junction held 7 bases outside the gene matches. The length of the CDR3 is 14 residues. The CDR3 coding sequence is TGCGCCAGCAGCCGAGGACAGGCATGGACTGAAGCTTTCTTT. This translates into CASSRGQAWTEAFF.

The chain's CDR3 is CASSFSGPRAYEQFF. CDR3 bases: TGTGCCAGCAGTTTTTCGGGCCCCAGGGCCTATGAGCAGTTCTTC. The chain joins TRBV28 to TRBJ2-1; D is possibly TRBD1 (5 bases). CDR1 MDHEN and CDR2 SYDVKM come from the germline V gene. The CDR3 loop spans 15 amino acids. With 3 bases removed from V and 8 bases from J, the gap between germline ends came to 17 bases.

The chain is built from TRBV25-1 and TRBJ1-5; unclear D gene. In germline, CDR1 is MGHDK, CDR2 SYGVNS. The ends were cut back, 4 bases at V and 4 bases at J, with 5 bases in the middle. This CDR3 region has 12 residues. The CDR3 DNA reads TGTGCCAGCAGTGCCGGGAATCAGCCCCAGCATTTT. Translation gives CASSAGNQPQHF.

The rearrangement joins TRBV28 to TRBJ1-5; D ambiguous. V dropped 3 bases and J dropped 3 bases, with 9 bases sitting between them. The CDR3 length is 14 residues. Germline V gene lookup returns CDR1 MDHEN and CDR2 SYDVKM. CDR3 region: CASSFPGYNQPQHF. CDR3 DNA: TGTGCCAGCAGTTTCCCAGGCTACAATCAGCCCCAGCATTTT.

The chain has TRBV25-1 and TRBJ1-4, with TRBD1 identical over 7 bases. The V gene end was trimmed by 4 bases and the J gene end by 11 bases; junction bases not matched to a gene: 7. The germline gives CDR1 MGHDK, CDR2 SYGVNS. CDR3 length: 13 amino acids. The CDR3 protein is CASSALEQGKLFF. Here the CDR3 DNA reads TGTGCCAGCAGTGCCCTAGAACAGGGGAAACTGTTTTTT.

This chain joins TRBV6-4 and TRBJ1-1; unclear D gene. Germline V gene sequence: CDR1 MRHNA, CDR2 SNTAGT. This CDR3 has 12 residues. V lost 7 bases to trimming and J lost 2 bases, with 8 bases between them. The CDR3 coding sequence is TGTGCCAGCATATACTTAAACACTGAAGCTTTCTTT. Residues: CASIYLNTEAFF.

The sample holds one count of this clone. The J gene is TRBJ1-1, the V gene TRBV28; 7 nucleotides align to TRBD1. From germline, CDR1 is MDHEN and CDR2 SYDVKM. CDR3 length equals 15 residues. Trimming at V came to 3 bases and at J to 3 bases, leaving 7 bases not matched to a gene. CDR3 DNA: TGTGCCAGCAGTTTGGGACAGTCACCATACACTGAAGCTTTCTTT. Protein product: CASSLGQSPYTEAFF.

The CDR3: CASSYSMLEDTQYF. In DNA form, the CDR3 reads TGTGCCAGCAGTTACTCGATGCTAGAAGATACGCAGTATTTT. The rearrangement links TRBV6-5 to TRBJ2-3; D not certain. V lost 0 bases, J lost 5 bases, and 9 bases lay in between. CDR3 length: 14 amino acids. Per germline, CDR1 MNHEY and CDR2 SVGAGI.

This sequence joins TRBV28 and TRBJ1-1; 11 positions match TRBD1. Germline lookup yields CDR1 MDHEN and CDR2 SYDVKM. This CDR3 is 16 amino acids long. V lost 3 bases and J lost 1; bases outside the gene matches: 4. Here the CDR3 reads CASSLGQGGPNTEAFF. CDR3 in DNA: TGTGCCAGCAGTTTGGGACAGGGGGGGCCGAACACTGAAGCTTTCTTT.

The chain is built from TRBV6-4 and TRBJ1-1; no clear D. The CDR3 totals 13 residues. The V end was cut by 0 bases, the J end by 3 bases, with 5 bases between. Per germline, CDR1 MRHNA and CDR2 SNTAGT. In DNA, the CDR3 is TGTGCCAGCAGTGACTCGGGCCACACTGAAGCTTTCTTT. It codes for CASSDSGHTEAFF.

This clone was counted between two and nine times. The chain combines TRBV11-2 with TRBJ1-1; possible D gene TRBD1, 5 bases. V lost 1 base and J 5 bases, leaving 11 bases between the germline ends. Per the germline V gene, CDR1 is SGHAT and CDR2 is FQNNGV. This CDR3 comprises 14 residues. The CDR3 DNA sequence: TGTGCCAGCAGCTTAGTGGGTCGGGGGACTGAAGCTTTCTTT. This sequence encodes CASSLVGRGTEAFF.

Worth noting for this clone: The sample contains more than one DNA sequence encoding this CDR3. This chain links TRBV2 with TRBJ2-2; 7 positions agree with TRBD1. CDR1 is SNHLY and CDR2 is FYNNEI in the germline V gene. The CDR3 loop spans 14 amino acids. The V and J ends lost 9 bases and 2 bases, in that order; junction bases with no gene match: 6. CDR3 amino acids: CARRTGANTGELFF. The CDR3 DNA reads as TGTGCCAGGCGGACAGGAGCCAACACCGGGGAGCTGTTTTTT.

The sample holds one count of this clone. V gene TRBV5-6 combines with J gene TRBJ2-3, with D possibly TRBD2 on 6 matching bases. The V and J ends lost 0 bases and 9 bases respectively, with 8 bases between them. CDR1 is SGHDT, CDR2 YYEEEE, per germline. CDR3 length: 12 residues. This chain's CDR3 is CASSLEGRTQYF. DNA of the CDR3: TGTGCCAGCAGCTTGGAAGGGAGGACGCAGTATTTT.

The rearrangement joins TRBV7-6 to TRBJ2-1; a weak D match, TRBD2 (6 bases). The CDR3 is 18 residues long. V lost 1 base to trimming and J lost 1 base, with 17 bases between them. Germline assignment: CDR1 SGHVS and CDR2 FNYEAQ. The CDR3 DNA sequence: TGTGCCAGCAGCTTAGGGGTGTCGTTCGGGAGTTCCTACAATGAGCAGTTCTTC. Translated, it gives CASSLGVSFGSSYNEQFF.

V and J are TRBV4-1 and TRBJ2-3, with D perhaps TRBD1 (6 bases). V gave up 0 bases and J gave up 2 bases, with 9 bases separating them. This CDR3 spans 15 amino acids. In germline, CDR1 is MGHRA, CDR2 YSYEKL. CDR3 residues: CASSQETGPTDTQYF. The CDR3 DNA reads as TGCGCCAGCAGCCAAGAAACAGGGCCCACAGATACGCAGTATTTT.

The chain carries TRBV11-2 and TRBJ2-7; 7 nucleotides line up with TRBD2. J lost 0 bases, V lost 2 bases, and 10 bases had no gene match. The CDR3 spans 17 residues. The germline CDR1 and CDR2 sequences are SGHAT and FQNNGV. The CDR3 is CASSLTNQRGSSYEQYF. The CDR3 DNA reads as TGTGCCAGCAGCTTAACCAATCAGCGGGGTAGCTCCTACGAGCAGTACTTC.

This clone was seen a single time. This chain connects TRBV30 to TRBJ2-2, with D perhaps TRBD1 (6 bases). The V end lost 0 bases, the J end lost 1 base, and 9 bases lay between the germline ends. CDR1 is GTSNPN and CDR2 is SVGIG in the germline V gene (reference sequence). CDR3 length equals 15 residues. The CDR3 sequence: CAWSVGHVNTGELFF. The CDR3 DNA is TGTGCCTGGAGTGTGGGACATGTGAACACCGGGGAGCTGTTTTTT.